Given below is one T cell receptor beta chain in context. The record originates from a study of CD8 T cells in Susac syndrome. Random-hexamer reverse transcription was applied to roughly 0.5 to 1 ug RNA. Multiplex immunoSEQ PCR targeted 54 Vbeta and 13 Jbeta TCR beta segments. TCRdb reprocessed the immunoSEQ multiplex PCR reads with MiXCR, giving one entry per CDR3 protein. The table has about 130,000 distinct CDR3 sequences, more than 90% seen once. Germline-derived CDR1 and CDR2 are MDHEN and SYDVKM. CDR3 length equals 16 residues. The J segment lost 2 bases and the V segment lost 5 bases, leaving 7 bases of the junction unmatched. Sequencing of TCR beta covered CD8+ and CD4+ T cells obtained from blood. Healthy donors, matched for age and sex, constituted the control group. TEMRA cells were FACS-enriched, with CD8+ and CD4+ T cells isolated negatively.

The sequencing sample was made of CD4+ T cells from PBMCs. This chain connects TRBV28 to TRBJ2-4; TRBD1 matches at 9 bases. The sequence was collected from a human donor in good health. CDR3 sequence reads: CASSPTGTGSKNIQYF. CDR3 bases: TGTGCCAGCAGTCCGACTGGGACAGGGTCCAAAAACATTCAGTACTTC.